What follows are 23 T cell receptor beta chains derived from one specimen sequenced in a study of blood T cell repertoires in COVID-19 (dated by TCRdb to about 2020). The receptor library was made with the immunoSEQ multiplex PCR assay. The table comes from immuneACCESS by way of TCRdb, which keeps in-frame sequences with V and J called. Part of the clones is missing from these tables; in studies checked, under half for an unresolved V gene and the rest for unknown reasons. The sample yields hundreds of thousands of clones; 86% were counted once. The top ten clonotypes cover roughly 2% of the sample. Sequenced sample: PBMCs or T cells enriched from blood (not recorded which). Source of these receptors: a woman between 50 and 59 years old who had recovered from COVID-19.

CDR3 sequence reads: CASSQTLTHEQYF. DNA for the CDR3: TGCGCCAGCAGCCAGACTCTCACCCACGAGCAGTACTTC. The chain links TRBV4-1 to TRBJ2-7; D not certain. The CDR3 consists of 13 residues. Germline V gene data show CDR1 as MGHRA and CDR2 as YSYEKL. Trimming shortened V by 3 bases and J by 5 bases, and 11 bases separated the two germline ends.

The gene calls are TRBV11-3 and TRBJ1-1; D unresolved. V shed 3 bases and J shed 1 base, with 9 bases lying between them. Germline V gene lookup returns CDR1 SGHNT and CDR2 YENEEA. This CDR3 has 14 residues. The CDR3 nucleotides read TGTGCCAGCAGCTTCCGGGGAACGAACACTGAAGCTTTCTTT. It encodes CASSFRGTNTEAFF. Full variable domain (rest looked up from reference TRBV11-3 and TRBJ1-1): EAGVVQSPRYKIIEKKQPVAFWCNPISGHNTLYWYLQNLGQGPELLIRYENEEAVDDSQLPKDRFSAERLKGVDSTLKIQPAELGDSAVYLCASSFRGTNTEAFFGQGTRLTVV.

This clone was counted a few times. The chain couples TRBV2 to TRBJ1-2; D is uncertain. Germline V lookup: CDR1 SNHLY, CDR2 FYNNEI. The CDR3 has 14 residues. Deletions cut 1 base from V and 7 bases from J, with 13 bases between. CDR3 in amino acids: CASSEGSGVGGYTF. The CDR3 nucleotides read TGTGCCAGCAGTGAAGGATCCGGGGTGGGTGGCTACACCTTC. Using reference TRBV2 and TRBJ1-2 for the parts outside the CDR3, the full variable domain is EPEVTQTPSHQVTQMGQEVILRCVPISNHLYFYWYRQILGQKVEFLVSFYNNEISEKSEIFDDQFSVERPDGSNFTLKIRSTKLEDSAMYFCASSEGSGVGGYTFGSGTRLTVV.

The chain is built from TRBV3-1 (or the pseudogene TRBV3-2) and TRBJ2-2, with no clear D. V lost 4 bases and J lost 1, with 7 bases in between. The CDR3 consists of 14 residues. The V gene's germline CDR1 is LGHDT and CDR2 YNNKEL (reference sequence). This CDR3 is CASSPLLNTGELFF. CDR3 coding DNA: TGTGCCAGCAGCCCACTCCTGAACACCGGGGAGCTGTTTTTT.

This chain links TRBV28 with TRBJ1-2; no firm D call. The CDR3 loop spans 13 amino acids. The V gene's germline CDR1 is MDHEN and CDR2 SYDVKM. V was cut by 6 bases and J by 3 bases, with 11 bases left in between. Here the CDR3 reads CASSWRVDYGYTF. The CDR3 DNA reads TGTGCCAGCAGCTGGAGGGTTGACTATGGCTACACCTTC.

Here the CDR3 reads CASSLGGGQAYEQYF. In nucleotides, the CDR3 is TGTGCCAGCAGCCTGGGAGGGGGGCAGGCCTACGAGCAGTACTTC. This sequence joins TRBV6-5 and TRBJ2-7; D may be TRBD2 (7 bases). The V and J ends lost 6 bases and 2 bases respectively, with 17 bases between them. The CDR3 loop spans 15 amino acids. The germline CDR1 and CDR2 sequences are MNHEY and SVGAGI.

This clone is a singleton in its sample. The chain links TRBV3-1 (or the pseudogene TRBV3-2) to TRBJ1-3, with D tentatively TRBD1 (6 bases). CDR3 length: 13 amino acids. From germline, CDR1 is LGHDT and CDR2 YNNKEL (reference sequence). The ends were cut back, 6 bases at V and 4 bases at J, with 10 bases in the middle. CDR3 sequence (DNA): TGTGCCAGCAGTCGACAGGCCGGAAACACCATATATTTT. Translation: CASSRQAGNTIYF.

This chain joins TRBV19 and TRBJ1-6, with 7 nucleotides matching TRBD1. After removal of 5 bases from V and 7 bases from J, the junction contained 11 bases not matched to a gene. Germline values: CDR1 LNHDA, CDR2 SQIVND (reference sequence). This CDR3 region has 16 residues. The CDR3 loop reads CASSASRDSFNSPLHF. DNA for the CDR3: TGTGCCAGTAGTGCTAGCCGGGACAGTTTCAATTCACCCCTCCACTTT.

This clone was detected a few times. This chain uses TRBV28 with TRBJ2-4, with 9 bases that match TRBD1. Germline V CDR1 and CDR2: MDHEN, SYDVKM. V shed 5 bases and J 8 bases; nucleotides not matched to a gene: 16. The CDR3 has 17 residues. CDR3 sequence (DNA): TGTGCCAGCAGTCTACGTAGCCTCGGGACAGGGAAGGACATTCAGTACTTC. Translating it yields CASSLRSLGTGKDIQYF. Supplemented by reference TRBV28 and TRBJ2-4, the full variable domain reads DVKVTQSSRYLVKRTGEKVFLECVQDMDHENMFWYRQDPGLGLRLIYFSYDVKMKEKGDIPEGYSVSREKKERFSLILESASTNQTSMYLCASSLRSLGTGKDIQYFGAGTRLSVL.

The V gene is TRBV3-1 (or the pseudogene TRBV3-2), the J gene TRBJ1-4; maybe TRBD1 (6 bases). The CDR3 consists of 15 residues. V gave up 1 base and J gave up 4 bases, with 10 bases separating them. CDR1 LGHDT and CDR2 YNNKEL come from the germline V gene (reference sequence). The CDR3 region is CASSQGPGDNEKLFF. As DNA, the CDR3 is TGTGCCAGCAGCCAAGGTCCAGGGGATAATGAAAAACTGTTTTTT.

V usage is TRBV7-2 and J usage is TRBJ1-2, with D maybe TRBD1 (5 bases). Germline CDR1 reads SGHTA; CDR2 reads FQGNSA. This CDR3 has 14 residues. Trimming removed 5 bases from V and 4 bases from J, with 14 bases in between. CDR3 nucleotides: TGTGCCAGCAGCCAAATCAGGGTGGGCTATGGCTACACCTTC. Translated, it gives CASSQIRVGYGYTF.

In this sample, this clone turned up once. The V call is TRBV5-8, the J call TRBJ1-2, with D tentatively TRBD1 (6 bases). CDR3 length equals 13 residues. V was clipped by 2 bases and J by 4 bases, with 9 bases between them. CDR1 and CDR2 from the germline V gene are SGHTS and YDEGEE. The CDR3 DNA reads TGTGCCAGCAGCTTATCAGGGGTCTATGGCTACACCTTC. It encodes CASSLSGVYGYTF.

The chain employs TRBV5-8 and TRBJ1-5; 11 nucleotides match TRBD1. This CDR3 comprises 17 residues. J was trimmed by 1 base and V by 5 bases; bases with no gene match: 8. Per germline, CDR1 SGHTS and CDR2 YDEGEE. This CDR3 is CASSSGTGGRSNQPQHF. CDR3 DNA: TGTGCCAGCAGTTCCGGGACAGGGGGAAGGAGCAATCAGCCCCAGCATTTT.

V is TRBV12-3 or TRBV12-4 and J is TRBJ1-2; perhaps TRBD1 as D (5 bases). The CDR3 totals 12 residues. V was clipped by 4 bases and J by 7 bases, with 10 bases between them. This CDR3 reads CASSSPQGGYTF. In DNA form, the CDR3 reads TGTGCCAGCAGTTCCCCCCAGGGTGGCTACACCTTC.

This rearrangement joins TRBV5-8 to TRBJ2-1; D might be TRBD2 (6 bases). Trimming shortened V by 1 base and J by 8 bases, and 16 bases separated the two germline ends. CDR3 length: 15 amino acids. Germline CDR1 SGHTS, CDR2 YDEGEE. Written as DNA, the CDR3 is TGTGCCAGCAGCTTGTGGTGGTCGGAGGGCCATGAGCAGTTCTTC. Its protein product is CASSLWWSEGHEQFF.

J is TRBJ1-2 and V is TRBV30; 9 positions agree with TRBD1. After removal of 1 base from V and 6 bases from J, the junction contained 3 bases not matched to a gene. This CDR3 region has 13 residues. The germline CDR1 and CDR2 sequences are GTSNPN and SVGIG (reference sequence). In nucleotides, the CDR3 is TGTGCCTGGAGTGGGACAGGGGTTCATGGCTACACCTTC. Its translation is CAWSGTGVHGYTF.

The chain recombines TRBV2 with TRBJ1-4; 10 bases agree with TRBD1. The V gene's germline CDR1 is SNHLY and CDR2 FYNNEI. V gave up 5 bases and J gave up 7 bases; unmatched junction bases: 4. The CDR3 extends over 14 amino acids. This chain's CDR3 is CASSRDRGREKLFF. DNA for the CDR3: TGTGCCAGCAGTCGGGACAGGGGACGTGAAAAACTGTTTTTT.

The J gene is TRBJ1-6, the V gene TRBV4-3; possibly TRBD1 for D (6 bases). With 1 base removed from V and 10 bases from J, the gap between germline ends came to 11 bases. The CDR3 is made up of 14 amino acids. CDR1 is LGHNA, CDR2 YSLEER, per germline. CDR3 amino acids: CASSQGQGYSPLHF. In DNA form, the CDR3 reads TGCGCCAGCAGCCAAGGGCAGGGGTACTCACCCCTCCACTTT.

The chain has TRBV28 and TRBJ2-3, with TRBD2 as a possible D gene (6 bases). The V gene lost 5 bases and the J gene lost 5 bases, with 23 bases spanning the gap. Germline V gene data show CDR1 as MDHEN and CDR2 as SYDVKM. This CDR3 is 17 amino acids long. CDR3 bases: TGTGCCAGCAGTCCCACGGTGGGCGGGACTTTCGAAGATACGCAGTATTTT. It codes for CASSPTVGGTFEDTQYF.

This chain links TRBV3-1 (or the pseudogene TRBV3-2) with TRBJ2-7, with 8 bases aligning to TRBD2. The V gene's germline CDR1 is LGHDT and CDR2 YNNKEL (reference sequence). The CDR3 loop spans 16 amino acids. The trim removed 7 bases at V and 2 bases at J, leaving 13 bases unmatched. The CDR3 sequence: CASTLRGRGGAYEQYF. CDR3 sequence (DNA): TGTGCCAGCACACTTAGGGGACGGGGGGGAGCCTACGAGCAGTACTTC.

This sequence joins TRBV9 and TRBJ1-1, with 7 nucleotides matching TRBD1. Per germline, CDR1 SGDLS and CDR2 YYNGEE. There are 15 residues in the CDR3. The J segment lost 1 base and the V segment lost 3 bases, leaving 6 bases of the junction unmatched. CDR3 residues: CASSGSGQANTEAFF. As DNA, the CDR3 is TGTGCCAGCAGCGGAAGCGGACAGGCGAACACTGAAGCTTTCTTT.

The rearrangement uses TRBV29-1 and TRBJ1-2; TRBD1 matches at 8 bases. After removal of 0 bases from V and 7 bases from J, the junction contained 1 base not matched to a gene. Germline V CDR1 and CDR2: SQVTM, ANQGSEA. This CDR3 is built from 12 residues. The CDR3: CSVEEDRAGYTF. CDR3 bases: TGCAGCGTTGAAGAGGACAGGGCTGGCTACACCTTC.

The chain links TRBV7-2 to TRBJ1-1, with unresolved D. The germline gives CDR1 SGHTA, CDR2 FQGNSA. The CDR3 loop spans 14 amino acids. The V and J ends lost 3 bases and 1 base respectively, with 9 bases between them. CDR3 residues: CASSFSGGNTEAFF. Written as DNA, the CDR3 is TGTGCCAGCAGCTTTTCGGGAGGGAACACTGAAGCTTTCTTT.